Presented here are 5 T cell receptor beta chains from one specimen sequenced in a study of blood T cell repertoires in COVID-19. The assay was immunoSEQ multiplex PCR, and TCRdb's table has in-frame clones only and misses some. The table lists some 150,000 clones, 80% to 85% of them singletons. Sequences were obtained from peripheral blood. All receptors come from a human donor in a cohort sampled during active COVID-19.

The gene calls are TRBV9 and TRBJ2-5, with TRBD2 identical over 10 bases. Germline V CDR1 and CDR2: SGDLS, YYNGEE. There are 16 residues in the CDR3. With 0 bases clipped from V and 5 bases from J, the junction kept 7 bases outside the gene matches. This CDR3 reads CASSVAASGGGETQYF. The CDR3 bases are TGTGCCAGCAGCGTAGCTGCTAGCGGGGGCGGGGAGACCCAGTACTTC.

The chain is built from TRBV5-6 and TRBJ2-7; D might be TRBD2 (6 bases). Germline V gene sequence: CDR1 SGHDT, CDR2 YYEEEE. V lost 4 bases and J lost 4, with 18 bases in between. The CDR3 length is 15 residues. The CDR3 reads CASSGGKGSVYEQYF. CDR3 DNA sequence: TGTGCCAGCAGCGGGGGGAAGGGGTCGGTTTACGAGCAGTACTTC.

This chain uses TRBV3-1 (or the pseudogene TRBV3-2) with TRBJ2-2; 12 bases are a match to TRBD1. V gave up 1 base and J gave up 5 bases; unmatched junction bases: 5. Germline-derived CDR1 and CDR2 are LGHDT and YNNKEL (reference sequence). The CDR3 sequence is 17 residues long. The CDR3 spells CASSQAWGQGATGELFF. CDR3 nucleotides: TGTGCCAGCAGCCAAGCCTGGGGACAGGGGGCTACCGGGGAGCTGTTTTTT.

This chain links TRBV6-4 with TRBJ1-1, with D possibly being TRBD1 (5 bases). Looked up from germline, CDR1 is MRHNA and CDR2 is SNTAGT. V shed 5 bases and J shed 4 bases, with 11 bases lying between them. CDR3 size: 13 residues. The CDR3 sequence is CASSRTGGTEAFF. The CDR3 coding sequence is TGTGCCAGCAGTAGAACCGGGGGCACTGAAGCTTTCTTT.

The genes are TRBV4-3 and TRBJ1-3, with unresolved D. CDR3 size: 17 residues. The germline V and J ends were trimmed by 3 bases and 3 bases, with 18 bases remaining between them. The germline V gene has CDR1 LGHNA and CDR2 YSLEER. The DNA for the CDR3 is TGCGCCAGCAGCCAGGGCCTGGACTCGAGGTTTGGAAACACCATATATTTT. Protein sequence: CASSQGLDSRFGNTIYF.